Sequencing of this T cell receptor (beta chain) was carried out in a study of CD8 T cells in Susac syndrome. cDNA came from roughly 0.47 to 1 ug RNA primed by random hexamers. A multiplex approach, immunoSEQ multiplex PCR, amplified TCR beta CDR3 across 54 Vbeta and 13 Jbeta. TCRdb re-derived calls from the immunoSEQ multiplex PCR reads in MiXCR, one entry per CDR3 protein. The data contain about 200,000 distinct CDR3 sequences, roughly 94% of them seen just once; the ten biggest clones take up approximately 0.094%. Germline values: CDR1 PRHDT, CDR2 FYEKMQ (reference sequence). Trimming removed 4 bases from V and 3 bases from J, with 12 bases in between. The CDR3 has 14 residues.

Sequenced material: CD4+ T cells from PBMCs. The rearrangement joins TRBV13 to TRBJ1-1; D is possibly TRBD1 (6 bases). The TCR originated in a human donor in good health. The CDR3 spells CASSSNRAYTEAFF. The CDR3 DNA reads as TGTGCCAGCAGCTCCAACAGGGCGTACACTGAAGCTTTCTTT.